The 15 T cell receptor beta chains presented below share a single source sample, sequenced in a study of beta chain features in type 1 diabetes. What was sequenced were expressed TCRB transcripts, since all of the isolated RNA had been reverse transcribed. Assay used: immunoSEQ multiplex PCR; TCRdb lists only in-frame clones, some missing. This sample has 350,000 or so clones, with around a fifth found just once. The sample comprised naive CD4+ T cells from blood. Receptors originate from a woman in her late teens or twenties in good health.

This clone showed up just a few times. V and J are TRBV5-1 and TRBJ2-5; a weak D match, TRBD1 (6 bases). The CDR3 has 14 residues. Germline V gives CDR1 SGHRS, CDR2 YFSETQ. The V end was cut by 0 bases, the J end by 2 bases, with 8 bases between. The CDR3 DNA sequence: TGCGCCAGCAGCTTGGAGGGGGTACAAGAGACCCAGTACTTC. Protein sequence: CASSLEGVQETQYF.

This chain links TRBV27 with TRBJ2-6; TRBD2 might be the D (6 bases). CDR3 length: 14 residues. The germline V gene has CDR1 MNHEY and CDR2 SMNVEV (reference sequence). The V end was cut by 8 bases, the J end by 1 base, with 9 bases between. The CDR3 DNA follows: TGTGCCAGCGGAGGGGTTTCTGGGGCCAACGTCCTGACTTTC. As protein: CASGGVSGANVLTF.

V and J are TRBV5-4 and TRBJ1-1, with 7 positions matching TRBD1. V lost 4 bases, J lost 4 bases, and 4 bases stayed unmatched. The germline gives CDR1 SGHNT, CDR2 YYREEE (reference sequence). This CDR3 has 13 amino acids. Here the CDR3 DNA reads TGTGCCAGCAGCACCAGACAGGGCACTGAAGCTTTCTTT. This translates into CASSTRQGTEAFF.

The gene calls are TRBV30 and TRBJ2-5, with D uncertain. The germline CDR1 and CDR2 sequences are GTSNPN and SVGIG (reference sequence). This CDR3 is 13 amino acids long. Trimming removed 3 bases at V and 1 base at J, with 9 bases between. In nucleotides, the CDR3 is TGTGCCTGGAGGCAGGCTCCCCAAGAGACCCAGTACTTC. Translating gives CAWRQAPQETQYF. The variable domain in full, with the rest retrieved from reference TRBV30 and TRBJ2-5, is SQTIHQWPATLVQPVGSPLSLECTVEGTSNPNLYWYRQAAGRGLQLLFYSVGIGQISSEVPQNLSASRPQDRQFILSSKKLLLSDSGFYLCAWRQAPQETQYFGPGTRLLVL.

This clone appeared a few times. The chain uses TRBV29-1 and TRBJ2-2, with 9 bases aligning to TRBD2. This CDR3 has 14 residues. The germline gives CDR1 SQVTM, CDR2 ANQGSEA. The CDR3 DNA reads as TGCACCTCCTCCGGGACTAGCTGTACCGGGGAGCTGTTTTTT. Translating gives CTSSGTSCTGELFF.

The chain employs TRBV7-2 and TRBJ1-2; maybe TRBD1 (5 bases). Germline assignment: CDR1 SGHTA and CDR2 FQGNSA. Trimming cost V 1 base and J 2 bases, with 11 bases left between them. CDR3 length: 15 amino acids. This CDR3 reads CASSLVGAGNYGYTF. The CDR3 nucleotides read TGTGCCAGCAGCTTAGTAGGGGCCGGGAACTATGGCTACACCTTC.

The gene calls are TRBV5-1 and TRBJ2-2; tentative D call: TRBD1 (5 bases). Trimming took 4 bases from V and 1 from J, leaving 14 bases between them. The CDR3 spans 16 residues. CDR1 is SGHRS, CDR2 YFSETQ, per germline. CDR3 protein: CASSRSRAMNTGELFF. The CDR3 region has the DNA TGCGCCAGCAGCAGGTCCAGGGCGATGAACACCGGGGAGCTGTTTTTT.

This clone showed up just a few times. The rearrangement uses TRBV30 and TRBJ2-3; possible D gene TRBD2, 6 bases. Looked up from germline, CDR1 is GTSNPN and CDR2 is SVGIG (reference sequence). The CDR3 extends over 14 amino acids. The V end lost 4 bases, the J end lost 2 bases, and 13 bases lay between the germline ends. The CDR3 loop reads CAWNSGTSTDTQYF. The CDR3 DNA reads TGTGCCTGGAATTCAGGGACTTCCACAGATACGCAGTATTTT.

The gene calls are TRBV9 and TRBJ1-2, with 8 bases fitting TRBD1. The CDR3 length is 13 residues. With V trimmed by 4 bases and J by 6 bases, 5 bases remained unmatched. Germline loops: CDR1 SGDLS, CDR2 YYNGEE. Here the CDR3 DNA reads TGTGCCAGCAGCCCCGGACAGGGTGATGGCTACACCTTC. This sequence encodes CASSPGQGDGYTF.

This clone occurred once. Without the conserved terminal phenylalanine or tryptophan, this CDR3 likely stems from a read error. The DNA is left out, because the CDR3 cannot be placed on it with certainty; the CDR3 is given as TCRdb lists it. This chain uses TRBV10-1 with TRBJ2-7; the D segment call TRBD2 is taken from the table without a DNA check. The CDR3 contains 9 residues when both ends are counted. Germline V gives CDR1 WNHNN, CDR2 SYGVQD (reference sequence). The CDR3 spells CASSEAPSP.

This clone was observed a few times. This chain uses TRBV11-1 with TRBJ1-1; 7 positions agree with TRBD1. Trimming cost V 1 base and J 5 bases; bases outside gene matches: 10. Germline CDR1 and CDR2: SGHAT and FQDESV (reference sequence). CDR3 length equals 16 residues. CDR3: CASSLGLGQVRTEAFF. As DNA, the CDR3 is TGTGCCAGCAGCTTAGGCCTAGGACAGGTCAGGACTGAAGCTTTCTTT.

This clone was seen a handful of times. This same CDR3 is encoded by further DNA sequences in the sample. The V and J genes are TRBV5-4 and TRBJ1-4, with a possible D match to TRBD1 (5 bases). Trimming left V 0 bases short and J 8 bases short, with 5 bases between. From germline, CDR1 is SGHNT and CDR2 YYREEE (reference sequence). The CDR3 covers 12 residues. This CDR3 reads CASSLAGEKLFF. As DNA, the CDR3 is TGTGCCAGCAGCTTGGCAGGGGAAAAACTGTTTTTT.

CDR3 DNA sequence: TGCGCCAGCAGCCAAGGGACGGGGGGGTATGATGGCTACACCTTC. Protein: CASSQGTGGYDGYTF. The chain has TRBV4-1 and TRBJ1-2, with D possibly matching TRBD1 (5 bases). V gave up 1 base and J gave up 6 bases, with 15 bases separating them. The CDR3 is made up of 15 amino acids. CDR1 is MGHRA and CDR2 is YSYEKL in the germline V gene.

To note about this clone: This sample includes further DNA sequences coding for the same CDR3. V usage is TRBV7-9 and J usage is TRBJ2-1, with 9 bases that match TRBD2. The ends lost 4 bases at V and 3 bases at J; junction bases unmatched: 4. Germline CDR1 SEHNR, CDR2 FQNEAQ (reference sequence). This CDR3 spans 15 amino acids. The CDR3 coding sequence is TGTGCCAGCAGCTCACCAGCGGGGGGCTACAATGAGCAGTTCTTC. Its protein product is CASSSPAGGYNEQFF.

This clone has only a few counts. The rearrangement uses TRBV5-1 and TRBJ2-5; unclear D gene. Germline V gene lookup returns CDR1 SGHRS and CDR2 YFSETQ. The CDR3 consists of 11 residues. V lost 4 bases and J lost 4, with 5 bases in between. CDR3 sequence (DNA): TGCGCCAGCAGCCCAGGAGAGACCCAGTACTTC. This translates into CASSPGETQYF. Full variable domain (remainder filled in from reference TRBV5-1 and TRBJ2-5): KAGVTQTPRYLIKTRGQQVTLSCSPISGHRSVSWYQQTPGQGLQFLFEYFSETQRNKGNFPGRFSGRQFSNSRSEMNVSTLELGDSALYLCASSPGETQYFGPGTRLLVL.